The 3 T cell receptor beta chains reported below all come from one sample, sequenced in a study of vaccination and CD4 T cells after COVID-19. No antigen is known for these receptors. The Oncomine TCR Beta short-read assay was applied to DNA of cultured CD4+ T cells. Via MiXCR, TCRdb re-called the PCR reads, giving one row per CDR3 protein. The repertoire holds under 20,000 distinct CDR3 sequences, with roughly 40% as singletons. The time point is: late sampling 161 to 241 days after vaccination in three convalescent patients. The treatment here: roughly 11-day PBMC culture with coronavirus spike peptide pools or control peptides (ViraFEST assay). The material sequenced was CD4+ T cells from blood, cultured in vitro, taken about 7 months after SARS-CoV-2 vaccination. The receptors stem from a human donor who had recovered from COVID-19.

The rearrangement links TRBV6-1 to TRBJ2-3, with 8 positions matching TRBD2. Trimming at V came to 5 bases and at J to 1 base, leaving 8 bases not matched to a gene. CDR3 length: 16 amino acids. CDR1 MNHNS and CDR2 SASEGT come from the germline V gene. As DNA, the CDR3 is TGTGCCAGCAGTCCGGGAGGGCCTACGGGCACAGATACGCAGTATTTT. It yields the protein CASSPGGPTGTDTQYF.

V usage is TRBV20-1 and J usage is TRBJ2-1; 7 nucleotides match TRBD2. Looked up from germline, CDR1 is DFQATT and CDR2 is SNEGSKA (reference sequence). Trimming at V came to 3 bases and at J to 6 bases, leaving 8 bases not matched to a gene. The CDR3 runs 14 residues. This CDR3 is CSARSGAQSNEQFF. The CDR3 DNA reads as TGCAGTGCTAGGAGCGGGGCCCAGTCCAATGAGCAGTTCTTC.

This chain links TRBV15 with TRBJ1-2; D perhaps matches TRBD1 (6 bases). Trimming removed 0 bases from V and 8 bases from J, with 10 bases in between. This CDR3 contains 13 residues. Germline assignment: CDR1 LNHNV and CDR2 YYDKDF (reference sequence). CDR3 sequence: CATSRDPGEGYTF. In DNA form, the CDR3 reads TGTGCCACCAGCAGAGATCCAGGGGAGGGCTACACCTTC.